This T cell receptor (beta chain) was sequenced for a study of OX40 agonist ivuxolimab in advanced cancers. As for the study in general: The dose-escalation cohort was approximately 80% male, with a mean age of around 60 years, ranging about 23 to 79. Findings and limits, study-wide: With doses of 0.1 to 3.0 mg/kg, CD4+ and CD8+ blood T cells had undergone clonal expansion by week 6.

Germline V lookup: CDR1 MNHEY, CDR2 SMNVEV (reference sequence). Trimming removed 0 bases from V and 3 bases from J, with 0 bases in between. This CDR3 is 13 amino acids long. The protocol was immunoSEQ multiplex PCR, while the TCRdb copy is restricted to in-frame clones and leaves out a portion. The sample has around 140,000 clones; approximately 94% are singletons. On this clone: Its antigen is currently unknown.

The origin of this receptor is an adult with an advanced solid tumor such as melanoma, head and neck, liver or kidney cancer. The chain employs TRBV27 and TRBJ1-6; D is ambiguous. Material: CD4+ or CD8+ T cells sorted from blood, obtained in a trial of the OX40 agonist ivuxolimab. The CDR3 region is CASSLSYNSPLHF. The CDR3 DNA reads as TGTGCCAGCAGTTTATCCTATAATTCACCCCTCCACTTT.